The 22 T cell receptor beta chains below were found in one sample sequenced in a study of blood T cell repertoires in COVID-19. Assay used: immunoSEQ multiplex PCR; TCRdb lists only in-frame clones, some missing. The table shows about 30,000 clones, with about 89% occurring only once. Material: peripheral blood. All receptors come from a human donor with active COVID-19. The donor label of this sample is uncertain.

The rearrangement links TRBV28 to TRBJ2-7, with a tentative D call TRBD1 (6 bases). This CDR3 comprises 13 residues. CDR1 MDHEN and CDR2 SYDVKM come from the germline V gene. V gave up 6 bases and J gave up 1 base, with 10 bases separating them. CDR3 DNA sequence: TGTGCCAGCAGCCCAGGGGAGTCCTACGAGCAGTACTTC. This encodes CASSPGESYEQYF. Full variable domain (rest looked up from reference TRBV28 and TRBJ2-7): DVKVTQSSRYLVKRTGEKVFLECVQDMDHENMFWYRQDPGLGLRLIYFSYDVKMKEKGDIPEGYSVSREKKERFSLILESASTNQTSMYLCASSPGESYEQYFGPGTRLTVT.

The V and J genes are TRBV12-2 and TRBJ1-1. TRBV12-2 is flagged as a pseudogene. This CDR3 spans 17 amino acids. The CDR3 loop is CASRSAILESMNTEAFF. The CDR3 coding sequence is TGTGCAAGTCGCTCAGCTATTTTAGAATCCATGAACACTGAAGCTTTCTTT.

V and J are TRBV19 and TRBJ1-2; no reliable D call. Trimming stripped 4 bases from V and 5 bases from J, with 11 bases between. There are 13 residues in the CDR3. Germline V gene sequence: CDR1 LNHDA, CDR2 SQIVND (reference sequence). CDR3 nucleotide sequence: TGTGCCAGTAGTACGACACTTTTGTATGGCTACACCTTC. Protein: CASSTTLLYGYTF.

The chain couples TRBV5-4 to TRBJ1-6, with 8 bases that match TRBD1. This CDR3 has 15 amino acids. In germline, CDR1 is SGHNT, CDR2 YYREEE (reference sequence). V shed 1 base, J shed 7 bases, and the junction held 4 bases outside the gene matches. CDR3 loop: CASSLRTGMNSPLHF. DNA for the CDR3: TGTGCCAGCAGCTTGCGGACAGGGATGAATTCACCCCTCCACTTT. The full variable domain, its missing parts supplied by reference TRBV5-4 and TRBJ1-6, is ETGVTQSPTHLIKTRGQQVTLRCSSQSGHNTVSWYQQALGQGPQFIFQYYREEENGRGNFPPRFSGLQFPNYSSELNVNALELDDSALYLCASSLRTGMNSPLHFGNGTRLTVT.

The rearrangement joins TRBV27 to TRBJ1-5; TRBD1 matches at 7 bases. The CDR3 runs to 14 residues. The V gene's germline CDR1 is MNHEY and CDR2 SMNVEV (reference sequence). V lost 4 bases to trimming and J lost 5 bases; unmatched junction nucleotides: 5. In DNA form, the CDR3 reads TGTGCCAGCAGTTCAGGGACAGCCGATCAGCCCCAGCATTTT. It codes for CASSSGTADQPQHF.

CDR3 loop: CASSYSGATGGNLYTF. DNA for the CDR3: TGTGCCAGCAGTTACTCCGGCGCTACAGGGGGAAATCTCTACACCTTC. The V call is TRBV6-2 or TRBV6-3, the J call TRBJ1-2; 8 bases map to TRBD1. Germline V gives CDR1 MNHEY, CDR2 SVGEGT. Trimming at V came to 0 bases and at J to 10 bases, leaving 13 bases not matched to a gene. CDR3 length: 16 residues.

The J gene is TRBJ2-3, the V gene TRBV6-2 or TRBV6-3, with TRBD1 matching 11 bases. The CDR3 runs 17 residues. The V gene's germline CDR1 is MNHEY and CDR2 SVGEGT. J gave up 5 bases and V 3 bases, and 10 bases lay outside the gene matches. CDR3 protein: CASSYSRTGGVGDTQYF. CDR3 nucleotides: TGTGCCAGCAGTTATTCCCGGACAGGGGGCGTGGGAGATACGCAGTATTTT.

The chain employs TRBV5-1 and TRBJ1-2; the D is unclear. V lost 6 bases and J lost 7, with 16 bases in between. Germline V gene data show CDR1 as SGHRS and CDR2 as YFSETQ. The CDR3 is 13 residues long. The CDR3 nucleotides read TGCGCCAGCACCTCCCAGGATGGGTTTGGCTACACCTTC. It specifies CASTSQDGFGYTF.

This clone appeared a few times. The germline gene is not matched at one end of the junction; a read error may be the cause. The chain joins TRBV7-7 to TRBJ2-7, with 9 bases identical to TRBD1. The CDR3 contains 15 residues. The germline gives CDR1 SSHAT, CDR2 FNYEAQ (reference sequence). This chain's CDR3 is CASSSTGTGTYEQYF. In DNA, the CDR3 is TGTGCTAGCAGCTCTACCGGGACAGGGACCTACGAGCAGTACTTC.

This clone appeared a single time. CDR3: CASSRHQANYGYTF. The CDR3 coding sequence is TGTGCCAGTAGTCGACACCAGGCTAACTATGGCTACACCTTC. This chain connects TRBV19 to TRBJ1-2; D is uncertain. The CDR3 covers 14 residues. V was shortened by 5 bases and J by 0 bases, with 10 bases between the two germline ends. Germline V lookup: CDR1 LNHDA, CDR2 SQIVND (reference sequence). The full variable domain, completed using reference TRBV19 and TRBJ1-2, is DGGITQSPKYLFRKEGQNVTLSCEQNLNHDAMYWYRQDPGQGLRLIYYSQIVNDFQKGDIAEGYSVSREKKESFPLTVTSAQKNPTAFYLCASSRHQANYGYTFGSGTRLTVV.

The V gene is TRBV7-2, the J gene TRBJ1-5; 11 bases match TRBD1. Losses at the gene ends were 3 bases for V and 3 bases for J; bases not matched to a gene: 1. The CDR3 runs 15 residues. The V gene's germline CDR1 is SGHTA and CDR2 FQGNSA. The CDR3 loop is CASSLGQGVNQPQHF. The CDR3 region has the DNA TGTGCCAGCAGCTTGGGACAGGGGGTCAATCAGCCCCAGCATTTT.

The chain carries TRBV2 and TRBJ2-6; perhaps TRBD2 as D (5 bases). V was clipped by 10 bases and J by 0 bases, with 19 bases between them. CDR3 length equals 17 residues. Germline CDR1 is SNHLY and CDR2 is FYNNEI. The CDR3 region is CATCQDQEVSGANVLTF. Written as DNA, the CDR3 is TGTGCCACCTGCCAGGACCAGGAGGTCTCTGGGGCCAACGTCCTGACTTTC.

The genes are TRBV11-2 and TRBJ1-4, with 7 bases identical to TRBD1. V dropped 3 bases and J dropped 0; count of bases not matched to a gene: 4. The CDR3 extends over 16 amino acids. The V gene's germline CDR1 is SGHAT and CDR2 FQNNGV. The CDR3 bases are TGTGCCAGCAGCTTGATTGGGACAGCAACTAATGAAAAACTGTTTTTT. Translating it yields CASSLIGTATNEKLFF. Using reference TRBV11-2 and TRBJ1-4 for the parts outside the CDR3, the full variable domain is EAGVAQSPRYKIIEKRQSVAFWCNPISGHATLYWYQQILGQGPKLLIQFQNNGVVDDSQLPKDRFSAERLKGVDSTLKIQPAKLEDSAVYLCASSLIGTATNEKLFFGSGTQLSVL.

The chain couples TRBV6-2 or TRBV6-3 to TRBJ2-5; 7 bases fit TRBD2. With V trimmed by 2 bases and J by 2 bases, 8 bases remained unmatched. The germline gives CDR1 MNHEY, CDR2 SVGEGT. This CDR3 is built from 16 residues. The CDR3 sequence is CASSYIPGGRQETQYF. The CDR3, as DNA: TGTGCCAGCAGTTACATTCCGGGGGGACGGCAAGAGACCCAGTACTTC.

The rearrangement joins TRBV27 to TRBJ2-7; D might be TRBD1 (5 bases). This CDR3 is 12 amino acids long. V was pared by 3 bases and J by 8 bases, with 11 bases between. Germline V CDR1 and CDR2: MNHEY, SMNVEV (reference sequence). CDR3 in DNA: TGTGCCAGCAGTTTCTCAGGGATCAAGCAGTACTTC. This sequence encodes CASSFSGIKQYF.

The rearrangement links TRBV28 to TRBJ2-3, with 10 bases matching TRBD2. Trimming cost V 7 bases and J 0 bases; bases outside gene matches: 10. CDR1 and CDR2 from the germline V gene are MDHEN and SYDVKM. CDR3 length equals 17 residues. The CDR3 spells CASTLWTSGASTDTQYF. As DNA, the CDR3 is TGTGCCAGCACCTTATGGACTAGCGGAGCTAGCACAGATACGCAGTATTTT.

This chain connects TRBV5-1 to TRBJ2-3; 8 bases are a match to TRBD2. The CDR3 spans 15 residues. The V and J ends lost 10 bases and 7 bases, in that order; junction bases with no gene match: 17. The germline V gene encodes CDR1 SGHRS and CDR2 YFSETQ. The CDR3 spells CAGSTGLGNGNTQYF. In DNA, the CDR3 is TGCGCCGGGTCGACGGGACTAGGGAATGGGAATACGCAGTATTTT.

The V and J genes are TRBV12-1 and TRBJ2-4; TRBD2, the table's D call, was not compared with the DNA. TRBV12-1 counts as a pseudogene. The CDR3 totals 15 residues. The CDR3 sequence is CASSRTSGEGDIQYF. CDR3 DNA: TGTGCCAGCAGCCGGACTAGCGGGGAAGGTGACATTCAGTACTTC.

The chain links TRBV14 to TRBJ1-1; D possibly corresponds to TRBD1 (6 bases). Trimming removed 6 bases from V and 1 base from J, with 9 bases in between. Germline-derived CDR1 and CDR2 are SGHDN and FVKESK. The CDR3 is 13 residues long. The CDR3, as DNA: TGTGCCAGCAGTCTACAGGGGAACACTGAAGCTTTCTTT. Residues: CASSLQGNTEAFF.

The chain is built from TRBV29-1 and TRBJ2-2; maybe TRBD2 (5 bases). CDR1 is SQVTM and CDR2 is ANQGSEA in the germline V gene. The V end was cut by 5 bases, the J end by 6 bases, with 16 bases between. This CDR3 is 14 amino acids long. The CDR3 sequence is CSVMAGGLPGELFF. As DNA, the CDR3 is TGCAGCGTTATGGCAGGCGGACTCCCCGGGGAGCTGTTTTTT.

CDR3 DNA sequence: TGCGCCAGCAGCTCTACAGCGGACACCATATATTTT. This codes for CASSSTADTIYF. The chain employs TRBV5-1 and TRBJ1-3, with D hard to call. V lost 3 bases, J lost 8 bases, and 9 bases lay in between. Germline-derived CDR1 and CDR2 are SGHRS and YFSETQ. The CDR3 runs 12 residues.

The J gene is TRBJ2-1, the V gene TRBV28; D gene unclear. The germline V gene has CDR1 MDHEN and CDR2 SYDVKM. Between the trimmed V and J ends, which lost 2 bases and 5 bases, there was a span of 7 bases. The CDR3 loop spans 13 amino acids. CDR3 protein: CASSLVHNNEQFF. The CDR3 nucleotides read TGTGCCAGCAGTTTAGTACATAACAATGAGCAGTTCTTC.